What follows are 6 T cell receptor beta chains derived from one specimen sequenced in a study of regulatory T cells in long-lasting Graves disease (dated by TCRdb to the early 2020s). According to the study, the label for this sample's time point signals: newly diagnosed GD, antithyroid drugs for less than 3 months. For both TCR sequencing and RNA sequencing, RNA was extracted from PBMCs using TRIzol. Library prep was done by multiplex PCR. TCRdb records Illumina HiSeq 4000 as the sequencer. iRepertoire HTBI primers and Arm-PCR amplification of CDR3 regions were used to construct TCR beta libraries. TCRdb redid the processing of the public reads, applying fastp at Q25 and MiXCR, and retained in-frame beta chains. Each CDR3 protein appears once, grouped with its most common genes and DNA. This sample comprises over 450,000 distinct CDR3 sequences, 12% of them detected only once. 8.9% of the sample belongs to the ten largest clones.

These same data were also listed under a study on T cells in Graves' hyperthyroidism and ophthalmopathy.

Sample: peripheral blood mononuclear cells (PBMCs), taken at new diagnosis, from a patient treated with antithyroid drugs. These receptors all come from a woman in her twenties or thirties with Graves disease. Donor details come from another sample of the same person, matched by shared clones.

The table lists this clonotype with many counts. The rearrangement uses TRBV2 and TRBJ2-2; 8 nucleotides agree with TRBD1. CDR1 and CDR2 (germline): SNHLY, FYNNEI. With V trimmed by 3 bases and J by 1 base, 4 bases remained unmatched. CDR3 length: 16 residues. Written as DNA, the CDR3 is TGTGCCAGCAGTGAGTTGGGGACAGGGAACACCGGGGAGCTGTTTTTT. This gives the protein CASSELGTGNTGELFF.

In DNA form, the CDR3 reads TGTGCCAGCAGCCGCCCTAGCGGGGTTTTCCACGAGCAGTACTTC. Its translation is CASSRPSGVFHEQYF. The chain couples TRBV5-4 to TRBJ2-7; the match to TRBD2 covers 9 bases. The junction had 10 bases not matched to a gene; V was cut back by 4 bases and J by 5 bases. There are 15 residues in the CDR3. Germline loops: CDR1 SGHNT, CDR2 YYREEE (reference sequence).

This clonotype was observed many times. V and J are TRBV20-1 and TRBJ2-7; possible D gene TRBD1, 5 bases. The CDR3 contains 13 residues. Germline assignment: CDR1 DFQATT and CDR2 SNEGSKA (reference sequence). The V end lost 5 bases, the J end lost 7 bases, and 18 bases lay between the germline ends. The CDR3 reads CSAEPRSQGEQYF. DNA for the CDR3: TGCAGTGCTGAACCAAGGAGCCAGGGTGAGCAGTACTTC.

CDR3 protein: CASRDRAYSNQPQHF. The CDR3 nucleotides are TGTGCCAGCAGGGACAGGGCATATAGCAATCAGCCCCAGCATTTT. The rearrangement joins TRBV6-1 to TRBJ1-5, with 8 bases lining up with TRBD1. This CDR3 is 15 amino acids long. J was trimmed by 0 bases and V by 6 bases; bases with no gene match: 4. Per germline, CDR1 MNHNS and CDR2 SASEGT.

This clonotype was recorded many times. The chain is built from TRBV20-1 and TRBJ2-3; the D is unclear. The CDR3 is 11 amino acids. V lost 3 bases, J lost 2 bases, and 3 bases lay in between. Germline V gene lookup returns CDR1 DFQATT and CDR2 SNEGSKA (reference sequence). The CDR3 protein is CSASLTDTQYF. The CDR3 nucleotides are TGCAGTGCTAGTCTCACAGATACGCAGTATTTT.

This clonotype was found many times. The rearrangement uses TRBV29-1 and TRBJ1-1; D unclear. With 3 bases removed from V and 0 bases from J, the gap between germline ends came to 5 bases. CDR3 length equals 12 residues. Looked up from germline, CDR1 is SQVTM and CDR2 is ANQGSEA. The CDR3 loop reads CSVDKMNTEAFF. The DNA for the CDR3 is TGCAGCGTTGACAAGATGAACACTGAAGCTTTCTTT.